This paragraph covers one TCR beta chain sequence. As yet, its antigen is unknown. TCRdb's table, derived via immunoSEQ multiplex PCR, lists solely in-frame clones and lacks some. This table holds 20,000 to 25,000 clones, roughly 80% found once. This specimen belongs to a study of OX40 agonist ivuxolimab in advanced cancers. Regarding the study as a whole: The study found that CD8+ T cells averaged more expanded clones than CD4+. Clonal expansion was seen in CD4+ and CD8+ blood T cells by week 6 at 0.1 to 3.0 mg/kg. Which antigen the expanded peripheral T cells recognized is unknown.

The length of the CDR3 is 18 residues. The V end lost 4 bases, the J end lost 0 bases, and 21 bases lay between the germline ends. In germline, CDR1 is SGDLS, CDR2 YYNGEE. The source is an adult with an advanced solid tumor such as melanoma, head and neck, liver or kidney cancer. The material sequenced was CD4+ or CD8+ T cells sorted from blood, taken in a trial of the OX40 agonist ivuxolimab. The V and J genes are TRBV9 and TRBJ2-3; a weak D match, TRBD2 (5 bases). The CDR3 is CASSPHRRTQTSTDTQYF. CDR3 sequence (DNA): TGTGCCAGCAGCCCCCACCGGAGGACGCAAACTAGCACAGATACGCAGTATTTT.